This T cell receptor (beta chain) came from a study of blood T cell repertoires in COVID-19. The wider study: Specimens from acute and convalescent COVID-19 originated in the United States, Italy and Spain. PBMCs, B-cell-depleted T cells, or T cells provided the cDNA or gDNA that made up the material.

Germline lookup yields CDR1 MNHEY and CDR2 SMNVEV (reference sequence). CDR3 size: 15 residues. After removal of 3 bases from V and 7 bases from J, the junction contained 5 bases not matched to a gene. In the source study's methods: Estimated nucleated cell counts came from reference gene primer amplification. The repertoire was sequenced with immunoSEQ multiplex PCR; TCRdb's copy has only in-frame clones and lacks some. V and J calls and clone size are as listed in that table; D and trimming were resolved from the DNA. Seen here are some 160,000 clones, about 85% observed once, and the top ten hold about an eighth.

The source of this sequence is a man between 65 and 79 years old who had recovered from COVID-19. Sequences were obtained from peripheral blood. This chain uses TRBV27 with TRBJ2-1; 11 positions match TRBD2. The CDR3 sequence is CASSFSLAGGNEQFF. The CDR3, as DNA: TGTGCCAGCAGTTTTAGTCTAGCGGGAGGTAATGAGCAGTTCTTC.